This T cell receptor beta chain was recovered during a study of blood T cell repertoires in COVID-19 (dated by TCRdb to about 2020). With respect to the entire study: Samples covering the acute and convalescent phases of COVID-19 were provided by collaborators in the United States, Italy and Spain. The material from the prospective study consisted of cDNA or gDNA derived from T cells, B-cell-depleted T cells, or PBMCs. The dataset comprised deeply sampled blood TCRbeta repertoires from subjects exposed to, actively infected with, or recovered from COVID-19. A freely available public database, intended as a resource for researchers studying the immune response to SARS-CoV-2, is where the repertoires were released. Samples were obtained from the ongoing ImmuneRACE study (first 160 participants) and from 1,254 subjects provided by 6 global collaborators. Nearly every sample came with metadata listing a de-identified subject ID, COVID-19 status, age in years and sex. Where available, HLA class I and class II types were taken from metadata supplied by the sample provider and were not determined by assay-based typing.

One collaborating source in Seattle enrolled patients while the patients were actively infected and followed the patients over time throughout the course of disease. The collaborating institutions used their own protocols to collect whole blood in K2EDTA tubes. Collaborator samples were shipped for TCRbeta analysis as frozen whole blood, isolated PBMCs, or DNA extracted from either sample type. Trimming costs V 7 bases and J 0 bases, and their ends lie 13 bases apart. The CDR3 runs 14 residues from the cysteine to the phenylalanine. Of all the DNA, just the CDR3 is kept, 42 bases in frame from base 1. As encoded in the germline V gene, CDR1 is MDHEN while CDR2 is SYDVKM. Overall study outcomes, separate from this receptor: The quantity of clinical and demographic metadata differed by source and by participant and was supplied without curation.

A remark on this clone: Its antigen is currently not known. Qualities for individual bases were not recorded, and no much larger clone is one base off.

The immunoSEQ Assay, a bias-controlled multiplex PCR, was used to amplify TCRbeta CDR3 regions from genomic DNA. The original methods were these. The number of nucleated cells in each sample was estimated by amplification of reference gene primers within the assay. To quantify the absolute abundance of each unique TCRbeta CDR3 rearrangement, sequence reads were collapsed and filtered. For each sample, productive Simpson clonality was calculated by taking the square root of Simpson's diversity index across productive rearrangements. TCRdb provides this immuneACCESS table in a form limited to in-frame rearrangements. Some clones are lacking; in checked studies, under half of them reflect an unresolved V gene, and why the rest are absent is not known. V and J calls and clone size are copied from that table; D and trimming were computed from the DNA. A total of 450,000 or so clones appear in this sample, roughly 90% of them only once. The ten largest clones represent less than 2% of the sample.

The source of this sequence is a woman between 40 and 50 years old with COVID-19, enrolled during active disease. Sequences were obtained from peripheral blood. The V gene is TRBV28 and the J gene is TRBJ2-7; the D gene is perhaps TRBD1, on 6 matching bases. CDR3 protein: CASTQGVLSYEQYF. The nucleotide sequence is TGTGCCAGCACACAGGGCGTTCTCTCCTACGAGCAGTACTTC.